These 10 T cell receptor beta chains were sequenced from one sample in a study of blood T cells in healthy people across ages. Primers used in a second PCR of roughly 7 to 12 cycles were a sample-barcoded 5' primer and a J-beta primer mix. TCRdb called the 5' RACE reads again in MiXCR, with one record for every CDR3 protein. This sample has about 780,000 distinct CDR3 sequences, with about 45% found just once. The sequencing input was blood. The receptors originated from a man at least 80 years old in good health.

The gene calls are TRBV5-1 and TRBJ1-2, with TRBD1 matching 7 bases. There are 14 residues in the CDR3. Germline values: CDR1 SGHRS, CDR2 YFSETQ. J lost 1 base, V lost 4 bases, and 4 bases had no gene match. CDR3 DNA sequence: TGCGCCAGCAGCGCCGGACAGGTTAACTATGGCTACACCTTC. This encodes CASSAGQVNYGYTF.

The chain is built from TRBV6-6 and TRBJ2-3; D possibly corresponds to TRBD1 (6 bases). The germline gives CDR1 MNHNY, CDR2 SVGAGI (reference sequence). CDR3 length: 16 amino acids. V was pared by 6 bases and J by 5 bases, with 21 bases between. As DNA, the CDR3 is TGTGCCAGCAGCCCCCAAGGGGGAGTAACGGGAGATACGCAGTATTTT. This codes for CASSPQGGVTGDTQYF.

This clonotype occurred many times. The rearrangement links TRBV6-1 to TRBJ2-7; TRBD1 might be the D (5 bases). Germline V gene lookup returns CDR1 MNHNS and CDR2 SASEGT. The CDR3 totals 11 residues. Trimming took 2 bases from V and 10 from J, leaving 9 bases between them. The CDR3 protein is CASSETRVQYF. For the CDR3, the DNA is TGTGCCAGCAGTGAAACCAGGGTACAGTACTTC.

This clonotype was found once. The CDR3 here is CASSQDRRGVYEQYF. CDR3 DNA: TGCGCCAGCAGCCAAGATCGGCGGGGGGTCTACGAGCAGTACTTC. V is TRBV4-1 and J is TRBJ2-7, with 8 bases matching TRBD2. V was pared by 0 bases and J by 3 bases, with 4 bases of the junction left unmatched. Per the germline V gene, CDR1 is MGHRA and CDR2 is YSYEKL. The length of the CDR3 is 15 residues.

The V and J genes are TRBV7-8 and TRBJ2-1; 11 positions match TRBD2. The CDR3 length is 17 residues. The germline V gene encodes CDR1 SGHVS and CDR2 FQNEAQ. DNA for the CDR3: TGTGCATGCAGCTTAAGTCTAGGGACTAGCGGTAACAATGAGCAGTTCTTC. Residues: CACSLSLGTSGNNEQFF. Full variable domain (rest looked up from reference TRBV7-8 and TRBJ2-1): GAGVSQSPRYKVAKRGQDVALRCDPISGHVSLFWYQQALGQGPEFLTYFQNEAQLDKSGLPSDRFFAERPEGSVSTLKIQRTQQEDSAVYLCACSLSLGTSGNNEQFFGPGTRLTVL.

Notes on this clonotype: A much larger clone lies one base from this, so it may be a read error. The chain is built from TRBV20-1 and TRBJ2-7, with TRBD1 matching over 9 bases. The germline CDR1 and CDR2 sequences are DFQATT and SNEGSKA (reference sequence). The CDR3 totals 14 residues. Germline trimming cut 5 bases from V and 7 bases from J; bases unmatched to any gene: 12. The DNA for the CDR3 is TGCAGTGCTGGCCGGGACAGGGTAAAAAATGAGCAGTACTTC. It encodes CSAGRDRVKNEQYF.

This clonotype was recorded a few times. The rearrangement links TRBV11-3 to TRBJ2-1, with 9 bases aligning to TRBD2. Unmatched junction bases numbered 5, after V lost 2 bases and J lost 6 bases. Germline loops: CDR1 SGHNT, CDR2 YENEEA. The CDR3 is made up of 15 amino acids. The CDR3 sequence: CASSLPQREANEQFF. CDR3 DNA: TGTGCCAGCAGCTTACCCCAGCGGGAGGCCAATGAGCAGTTCTTC.

The gene calls are TRBV5-1 and TRBJ2-5, with a weak D call TRBD2 (5 bases). The end of the DNA is better explained by TRBJ2-7, so the J call may be wrong. In germline, CDR1 is SGHRS, CDR2 YFSETQ. This CDR3 comprises 12 residues. The CDR3 DNA reads TGCGCCAGCAGCTTGCCGGGAAACGAGCAGTACTTC. This translates into CASSLPGNEQYF.

The V gene is TRBV19, the J gene TRBJ2-3, with 9 nucleotides matching TRBD1. Per germline, CDR1 LNHDA and CDR2 SQIVND (reference sequence). CDR3 length: 15 residues. The J segment lost 4 bases and the V segment lost 5 bases, leaving 7 bases of the junction unmatched. The CDR3: CASSSPGQGADTQYF. In DNA, the CDR3 is TGTGCCAGTAGTTCTCCGGGACAGGGAGCAGATACGCAGTATTTT.

Remarks on this clonotype: A much bigger clone sits one base away, suggesting this may be a read error. This rearrangement joins TRBV10-3 to TRBJ2-7; D is unclear. Germline values: CDR1 ENHRY, CDR2 SYGVKD. V lost 4 bases to trimming and J lost 7 bases, with 11 bases between them. The CDR3 sequence is 12 residues long. The CDR3 DNA reads TGTGCCATCAGTGGGCCCTGCAATGAGCAGTACTTC. Translation gives CAISGPCNEQYF.